Shown below are 21 T cell receptor beta chains from a single sample sequenced in a study of cytomegalovirus exposure and HLA in healthy donors (dated by TCRdb to about 2017). The library was generated by the immunoSEQ multiplex PCR assay. A mixture of 60 forward primers for TCR Vbeta segments and 13 reverse primers for TCR Jbeta segments was used in the multiplex PCR. TCRdb retrieved this table from immuneACCESS and kept in-frame rearrangements only. Not all clones are present; in checked studies, unresolved V genes account for under half, and no reason is known for the remainder. Across this sample there are about 210,000 clones, with 70% to 90% seen only once. The ten largest clones capture around 3% of the sample. The sample was PBMCs. These TCRs come from a man aged 30-40 years in good health and CMV-seronegative.

In this sample, this clone turned up once. This chain connects TRBV9 to TRBJ1-5; 7 bases align to TRBD1. Looked up from germline, CDR1 is SGDLS and CDR2 is YYNGEE. Trimming took 4 bases from V and 9 from J; bases not matched to a gene: 10. CDR3 size: 14 residues. The CDR3 region is CASSPTGVDRPQHF. DNA of the CDR3: TGTGCCAGCAGCCCAACAGGGGTTGATCGGCCCCAGCATTTT.

The chain employs TRBV5-6 and TRBJ1-1, with D tentatively TRBD1 (5 bases). CDR1 and CDR2 from the germline V gene are SGHDT and YYEEEE. Trimming shortened V by 2 bases and J by 0 bases, and 11 bases separated the two germline ends. This CDR3 is 15 amino acids long. The CDR3, as DNA: TGTGCCAGCAGCTTAAGGGGAGGGGTGAACACTGAAGCTTTCTTT. It codes for CASSLRGGVNTEAFF.

This chain uses TRBV4-3 with TRBJ2-7, with TRBD2 matching 10 bases. The CDR3 extends over 18 amino acids. Germline loops: CDR1 LGHNA, CDR2 YSLEER. V gave up 0 bases and J gave up 2 bases; unmatched junction bases: 10. CDR3 DNA: TGCGCCAGCAGCCAAGATGCCATAAGAACTAGCGGGGCCTACGAGCAGTACTTC. As protein: CASSQDAIRTSGAYEQYF.

This clone was detected only a few times. The chain uses TRBV2 and TRBJ2-1; perhaps TRBD2 as D (6 bases). The V end was cut by 7 bases, the J end by 4 bases, with 8 bases between. The germline V gene has CDR1 SNHLY and CDR2 FYNNEI. The CDR3 spans 12 residues. The CDR3 region is CASKGRYNEQFF. CDR3 coding DNA: TGTGCCAGCAAGGGGAGGTACAATGAGCAGTTCTTC.

This chain joins TRBV6-1 and TRBJ2-3; TRBD2 aligns across 12 bases. Germline trimming cut 1 base from V and 3 bases from J; bases unmatched to any gene: 8. Looked up from germline, CDR1 is MNHNS and CDR2 is SASEGT. The CDR3 has 18 residues. DNA for the CDR3: TGTGCCAGCAGTGAAGGGCGTCTAGCGGGGGGGCCGACAGATACGCAGTATTTT. It codes for CASSEGRLAGGPTDTQYF.

The chain carries TRBV7-2 and TRBJ2-3; 9 bases line up with TRBD2. The ends lost 1 base at V and 7 bases at J; junction bases unmatched: 9. This CDR3 spans 16 amino acids. Germline-derived CDR1 and CDR2 are SGHTA and FQGNSA. The CDR3, as DNA: TGTGCCAGCAGCTTAGGGGGGCGGGGGGGCAGATATACGCAGTATTTT. This codes for CASSLGGRGGRYTQYF.

The chain carries TRBV18 and TRBJ1-1, with D maybe TRBD1 (5 bases). This CDR3 spans 14 amino acids. V was shortened by 6 bases and J by 7 bases, with 18 bases between the two germline ends. Germline V gives CDR1 KGHSH, CDR2 LQKENI. The CDR3 sequence: CASSPFDRIHEAFF. Here the CDR3 DNA reads TGTGCCAGCTCCCCATTCGACAGAATCCATGAAGCTTTCTTT. The variable domain in full, with the rest retrieved from reference TRBV18 and TRBJ1-1, is NAGVMQNPRHLVRRRGQEARLRCSPMKGHSHVYWYRQLPEEGLKFMVYLQKENIIDESGMPKERFSAEFPKEGPSILRIQQVVRGDSAAYFCASSPFDRIHEAFFGQGTRLTVV.

This clone was observed once. The chain combines TRBV5-1 with TRBJ2-1; D may be TRBD2 (5 bases). Per the germline V gene, CDR1 is SGHRS and CDR2 is YFSETQ. The CDR3 is 14 amino acids. V lost 4 bases, J lost 0 bases, and 8 bases lay in between. The CDR3 here is CASSHGGSYNEQFF. The CDR3 DNA sequence: TGCGCCAGCAGCCATGGAGGCTCCTACAATGAGCAGTTCTTC.

The CDR3 reads CASSHSGTQYF. CDR3 nucleotides: TGCGCCAGCAGCCACTCGGGGACCCAGTACTTC. The gene calls are TRBV4-1 and TRBJ2-5; D is unclear. The CDR3 sequence is 11 residues long. The V and J ends lost 3 bases and 7 bases respectively, with 6 bases between them. In germline, CDR1 is MGHRA, CDR2 YSYEKL.

Notes on this clone: One end of the junction fails to match germline, which may point to a read error. The V and J genes are TRBV7-9 and TRBJ1-2; D ambiguous. CDR3 length: 12 residues. Germline V lookup: CDR1 SEHNR, CDR2 FQNEAQ (reference sequence). The DNA of the CDR3 is TGTTCCAGCAGCTTAGCTAGCTATGGCTACACCTTC. Its translation is CSSSLASYGYTF.

The J gene is TRBJ1-2, the V gene TRBV5-1, with 7 bases matching TRBD1. V lost 4 bases to trimming and J lost 0 bases; unmatched junction nucleotides: 3. The CDR3 totals 14 residues. The germline V gene encodes CDR1 SGHRS and CDR2 YFSETQ. The CDR3 DNA reads TGCGCCAGCAGCCCGGACAGGACTAACTATGGCTACACCTTC. This gives the protein CASSPDRTNYGYTF.

V usage is TRBV4-2 and J usage is TRBJ2-2, with TRBD2 identical over 13 bases. This CDR3 has 16 amino acids. The germline V gene encodes CDR1 LGHNA and CDR2 YNFKEQ. V lost 4 bases and J lost 1; bases outside the gene matches: 0. The CDR3, as DNA: TGTGCCAGCAGCCGGACTAGCGGGGGGAACACCGGGGAGCTGTTTTTT. This gives the protein CASSRTSGGNTGELFF.

As regards this clone: A junction end diverges from the germline sequence, so it may reflect a read error. This sequence joins TRBV7-9 and TRBJ2-7; D is perhaps TRBD1 (5 bases). The CDR3 consists of 16 residues. CDR1 is SEHNR and CDR2 is FQNEAQ in the germline V gene (reference sequence). CDR3 sequence: CSSSSPQDTLSYEQYF. The CDR3 nucleotides read TGTTCCAGCAGCTCCCCCCAGGACACCCTCTCCTACGAGCAGTACTTC.

This chain uses TRBV4-1 with TRBJ1-6, with a weak D call TRBD1 (5 bases). The CDR3 covers 18 residues. V gave up 4 bases and J gave up 0 bases, with 16 bases separating them. The V gene's germline CDR1 is MGHRA and CDR2 YSYEKL. The CDR3 nucleotides are TGCGCCAGCAGCCCCCAAGACAGAATGAGCTCCTATAATTCACCCCTCCACTTT. This gives the protein CASSPQDRMSSYNSPLHF.

The chain links TRBV7-2 to TRBJ2-7; 9 bases are shared with TRBD2. J gave up 5 bases and V 3 bases, and 11 bases lay outside the gene matches. CDR1 and CDR2 (germline): SGHTA, FQGNSA. The CDR3 totals 16 residues. The CDR3 DNA follows: TGTGCCAGCAGCTTCCGTTTGCGGGGGGGCGGCAACGAGCAGTACTTC. It yields the protein CASSFRLRGGGNEQYF.

The chain couples TRBV4-2 to TRBJ1-1; TRBD1 agrees at 8 bases. CDR1 is LGHNA, CDR2 YNFKEQ, per germline. The V segment lost 4 bases and the J segment 12 bases; nucleotides outside the gene matches: 7. The CDR3 is 12 residues long. The CDR3 region is CASSPDRGFPFF. DNA of the CDR3: TGTGCCAGCAGCCCAGACAGGGGATTTCCTTTCTTT.

V usage is TRBV7-8 and J usage is TRBJ2-7, with D maybe TRBD2 (7 bases). Germline V gives CDR1 SGHVS, CDR2 FQNEAQ. V lost 0 bases to trimming and J lost 5 bases, with 17 bases between them. This CDR3 region has 16 residues. The DNA for the CDR3 is TGTGCCAGCAGCTTAGCGGGAGGGGGGAACCGCCACGAGCAGTACTTC. Its translation: CASSLAGGGNRHEQYF.

V and J are TRBV14 and TRBJ2-1; 9 bases line up with TRBD2. The CDR3 is made up of 18 amino acids. The V and J ends lost 0 bases and 5 bases, in that order; junction bases with no gene match: 11. Germline V CDR1 and CDR2: SGHDN, FVKESK. The CDR3 nucleotides read TGTGCCAGCAGCCAAGATCCGCCGGGGCTAGCGGGGAACAATGAGCAGTTCTTC. Amino acids: CASSQDPPGLAGNNEQFF.

The chain combines TRBV4-1 with TRBJ2-7, with 7 bases fitting TRBD1. The trim removed 6 bases at V and 5 bases at J, leaving 4 bases unmatched. The CDR3 is 12 residues long. CDR1 is MGHRA and CDR2 is YSYEKL in the germline V gene. CDR3 region: CASSLTGDEQYF. CDR3 DNA: TGCGCCAGCAGTCTTACAGGGGACGAGCAGTACTTC.

This sequence joins TRBV11-3 and TRBJ2-1; TRBD1 matches 7 bases. J gave up 7 bases and V 0 bases, and 3 bases lay outside the gene matches. Per the germline V gene, CDR1 is SGHNT and CDR2 is YENEEA. This CDR3 has 14 residues. DNA for the CDR3: TGTGCCAGCAGCTTAGAAGGGGGCTGGAATGAGCAGTTCTTC. Protein: CASSLEGGWNEQFF. Full variable domain (missing parts from reference TRBV11-3 and TRBJ2-1): EAGVVQSPRYKIIEKKQPVAFWCNPISGHNTLYWYLQNLGQGPELLIRYENEEAVDDSQLPKDRFSAERLKGVDSTLKIQPAELGDSAVYLCASSLEGGWNEQFFGPGTRLTVL.

V usage is TRBV6-5 and J usage is TRBJ2-7, with D possibly matching TRBD1 (6 bases). Germline CDR1 and CDR2: MNHEY and SVGAGI. The CDR3 loop spans 14 amino acids. Trimming pared 2 bases from V and 5 bases from J, leaving 13 bases between. As DNA, the CDR3 is TGTGCCAGCAGTTACACAACAGGGATCGACGAGCAGTACTTC. It translates to CASSYTTGIDEQYF.